This T cell receptor (beta chain) was sequenced for a study of molecular identifiers for immune sequencing clone quantification. Points from the study as a whole: Jurkat TCR RNA spiked in from one cell (amid approximately 1 million naive cells) was reportedly detectable. Over 99% of effector molecules, yet under 1% of naive-cell molecules, were held by clones above 20 RNA copies. Barcode sharing among identical TCR molecules could make large clones appear smaller.

This clonotype was seen repeatedly, ten times or more. Its target is unknown. V dropped 0 bases and J dropped 7; count of bases not matched to a gene: 11. Germline V gene data show CDR1 as SGHAT and CDR2 as FQNNGV. The CDR3 runs 17 residues. TCRdb itself ran the PCR reads through MiXCR, one entry per CDR3 protein. The data contain about 36,000 distinct CDR3 sequences, about 18% of them singletons. Using a CD8+CD4-CCR7+CD45RA+ phenotype, naive CD8 T cells were sorted. This chain uses TRBV11-2 with TRBJ2-1; the match to TRBD2 covers 8 bases. This clonotype originated in a human donor in good health. Some libraries in this study had Jurkat cell RNA spiked in. Material for sequencing was naive CD8+ T cells from blood, with Jurkat cell RNA spiked in. As for subset: FACS-sorted CD8+CD4-CCR7+CD45RA+ naive T cells. The CDR3 protein is CASSLDLESGGGNEQFF. Written as DNA, the CDR3 is TGTGCCAGCAGCTTAGATCTGGAGTCGGGCGGGGGGAATGAGCAGTTCTTC.